Detailed here is one TCR beta chain. The record originates from a study of blood T cell repertoires in COVID-19. Across the whole study: Sources were T cells, B-cell-depleted T cells, or PBMCs; the material itself was cDNA or gDNA.

In the authors' workflow: Estimation of nucleated cell counts was performed using reference gene primer amplification. Some clones are missing from TCRdb's copy, which holds only in-frame ones; the method was immunoSEQ multiplex PCR. V and J calls and clone size are those listed in that table; D and trimming were worked out from the DNA. This sample has under 200,000 clones, with about 85% found just once. Trimming removed 5 bases from V and 0 bases from J, with 5 bases in between. Germline CDR1 is WNHNN and CDR2 is SYGVQD (reference sequence). CDR3 length equals 13 residues. The sequence was collected from a man aged 60-69 years with active or convalescent COVID-19. J is TRBJ1-3 and V is TRBV10-1; D gene ambiguous. Sequenced sample: peripheral blood. CDR3 coding DNA: TGCGCCAGCAGTCCCATCTCTGGAAACACCATATATTTT. The encoded protein is CASSPISGNTIYF.